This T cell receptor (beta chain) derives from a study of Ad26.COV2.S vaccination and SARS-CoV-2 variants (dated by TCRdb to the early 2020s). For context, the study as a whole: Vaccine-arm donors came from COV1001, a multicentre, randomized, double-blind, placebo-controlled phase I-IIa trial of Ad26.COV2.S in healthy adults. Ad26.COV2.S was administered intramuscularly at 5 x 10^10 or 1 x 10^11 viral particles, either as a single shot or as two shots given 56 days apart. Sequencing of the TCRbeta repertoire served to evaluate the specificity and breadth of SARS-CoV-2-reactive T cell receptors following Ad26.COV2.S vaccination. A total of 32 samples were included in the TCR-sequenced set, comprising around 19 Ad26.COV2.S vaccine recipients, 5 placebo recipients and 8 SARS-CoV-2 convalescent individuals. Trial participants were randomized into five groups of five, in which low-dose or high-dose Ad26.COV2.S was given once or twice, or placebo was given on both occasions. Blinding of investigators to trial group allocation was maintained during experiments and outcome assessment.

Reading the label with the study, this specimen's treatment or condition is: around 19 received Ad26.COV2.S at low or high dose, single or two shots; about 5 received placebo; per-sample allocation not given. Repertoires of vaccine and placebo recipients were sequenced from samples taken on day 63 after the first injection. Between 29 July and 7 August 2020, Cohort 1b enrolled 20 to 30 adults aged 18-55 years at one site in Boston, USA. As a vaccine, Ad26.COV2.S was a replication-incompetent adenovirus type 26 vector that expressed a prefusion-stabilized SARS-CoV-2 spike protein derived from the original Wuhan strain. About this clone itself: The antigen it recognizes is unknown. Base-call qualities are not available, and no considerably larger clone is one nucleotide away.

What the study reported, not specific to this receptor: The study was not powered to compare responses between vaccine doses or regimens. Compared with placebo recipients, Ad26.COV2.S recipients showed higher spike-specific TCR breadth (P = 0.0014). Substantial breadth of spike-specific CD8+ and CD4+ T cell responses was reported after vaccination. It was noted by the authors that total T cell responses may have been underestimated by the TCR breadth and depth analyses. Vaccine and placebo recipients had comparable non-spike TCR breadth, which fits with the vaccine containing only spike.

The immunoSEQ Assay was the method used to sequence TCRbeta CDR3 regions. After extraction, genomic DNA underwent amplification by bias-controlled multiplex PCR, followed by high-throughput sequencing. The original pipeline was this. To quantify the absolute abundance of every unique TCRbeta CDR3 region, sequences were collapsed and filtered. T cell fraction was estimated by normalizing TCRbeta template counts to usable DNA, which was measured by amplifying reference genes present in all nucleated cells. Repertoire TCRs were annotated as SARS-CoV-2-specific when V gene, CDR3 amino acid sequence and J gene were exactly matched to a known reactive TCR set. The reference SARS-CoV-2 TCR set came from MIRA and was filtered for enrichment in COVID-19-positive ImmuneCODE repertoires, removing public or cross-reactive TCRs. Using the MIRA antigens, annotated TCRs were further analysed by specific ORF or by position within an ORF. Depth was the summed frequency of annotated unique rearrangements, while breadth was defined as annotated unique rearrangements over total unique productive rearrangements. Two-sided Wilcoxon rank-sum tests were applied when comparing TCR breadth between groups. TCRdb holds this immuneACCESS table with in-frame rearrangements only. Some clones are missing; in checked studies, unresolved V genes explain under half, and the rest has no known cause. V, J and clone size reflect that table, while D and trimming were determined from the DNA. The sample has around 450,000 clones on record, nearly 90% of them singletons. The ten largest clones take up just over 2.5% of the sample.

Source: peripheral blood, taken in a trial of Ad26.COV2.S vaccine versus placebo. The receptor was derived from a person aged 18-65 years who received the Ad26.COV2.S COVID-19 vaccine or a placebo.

For the CDR3, the sequence is CASSLNGGLEETQYF. The DNA is TGTGCCAGCAGCTTAAACGGCGGGTTGGAAGAGACCCAGTACTTC. This chain joins TRBV7-3 to TRBJ2-5; the D segment could be TRBD2, given 5 matching bases. The germline V gene supplies CDR1 SGHTA and CDR2 FQGTGA. V is shortened by 1 base, J by 3 bases, and the region joining them spans 12 bases. The CDR3 holds 15 amino acids from the cysteine to the phenylalanine. Here the CDR3 DNA is all that survives: 45 bases in frame from base 1.